Shown below are 7 T cell receptor beta chains from a single sample sequenced in a study of CD8 T cells in Susac syndrome. Reverse transcription of roughly 0.5 to 1 ug RNA was carried out with random hexamers. TCRdb processed the immunoSEQ multiplex PCR reads anew with MiXCR; each CDR3 protein has one entry. The repertoire includes some 77,000 distinct CDR3 sequences, 93% of them detected once, and roughly 0.16% sits in the top ten. The sequenced material came from CD4+ T cells from PBMCs. The source of these receptors is a human donor with Susac syndrome.

This clonotype was observed a handful of times. The chain uses TRBV28 and TRBJ2-7; perhaps D is TRBD1 or TRBD2 (5 bases each). The V gene's germline CDR1 is MDHEN and CDR2 SYDVKM. This CDR3 is built from 16 residues. With 5 bases removed from V and 0 bases from J, the gap between germline ends came to 17 bases. The CDR3 DNA sequence: TGTGCCAGCAGTACCCCCGGGGACGGAAGCTCCTACGAGCAGTACTTC. Residues: CASSTPGDGSSYEQYF. Combining the CDR3 with reference TRBV28 and TRBJ2-7 gives the whole variable domain DVKVTQSSRYLVKRTGEKVFLECVQDMDHENMFWYRQDPGLGLRLIYFSYDVKMKEKGDIPEGYSVSREKKERFSLILESASTNQTSMYLCASSTPGDGSSYEQYFGPGTRLTVT.

In DNA form, the CDR3 reads TGCAGTGCTGTTAGCGGGGAGACGCAAGAGACCCAGTACTTC. Protein sequence: CSAVSGETQETQYF. V and J are TRBV20-1 and TRBJ2-5; 8 positions agree with TRBD2. V lost 5 bases and J lost 2; bases outside the gene matches: 7. CDR1 is DFQATT, CDR2 SNEGSKA, per germline (reference sequence). This CDR3 spans 14 amino acids.

In its sample, this clonotype was seen once. The chain couples TRBV4-1 to TRBJ2-1, with D perhaps TRBD2 (5 bases). This CDR3 has 16 amino acids. Between the trimmed V and J ends, which lost 2 bases and 2 bases, there was a span of 13 bases. The germline V gene encodes CDR1 MGHRA and CDR2 YSYEKL. The DNA of the CDR3 is TGCGCCAGCAGCCAAAACGGAGCGGCTACCTACAATGAGCAGTTCTTC. It yields the protein CASSQNGAATYNEQFF.

The rearrangement uses TRBV7-9 and TRBJ2-7, with D uncertain. Trimming stripped 0 bases from V and 0 bases from J, with 12 bases between. Germline-derived CDR1 and CDR2 are SEHNR and FQNEAQ (reference sequence). This CDR3 comprises 16 residues. The CDR3: CASSLAGGRSSYEQYF. For the CDR3, the DNA is TGTGCCAGCAGCTTAGCGGGCGGACGGTCCTCCTACGAGCAGTACTTC.

This rearrangement joins TRBV7-8 to TRBJ1-4; TRBD1 matches at 7 bases. V was pared by 7 bases and J by 1 base, with 6 bases of the junction left unmatched. Germline-derived CDR1 and CDR2 are SGHVS and FQNEAQ. The CDR3 sequence is 15 residues long. CDR3 residues: CASTRDRVTNEKLFF. The CDR3 nucleotides are TGTGCCAGCACCCGAGACAGGGTAACTAATGAAAAACTGTTTTTT.

The gene calls are TRBV2 and TRBJ1-5; no firm D call. Trimming pared 5 bases from V and 3 bases from J, leaving 11 bases between. This CDR3 has 14 amino acids. Germline CDR1 SNHLY, CDR2 FYNNEI. The chain's CDR3 is CASSPQTNNQPQHF. DNA for the CDR3: TGTGCCAGCAGTCCCCAGACTAACAATCAGCCCCAGCATTTT. Drawing the rest from reference TRBV2 and TRBJ1-5, the complete variable domain is EPEVTQTPSHQVTQMGQEVILRCVPISNHLYFYWYRQILGQKVEFLVSFYNNEISEKSEIFDDQFSVERPDGSNFTLKIRSTKLEDSAMYFCASSPQTNNQPQHFGDGTRLSIL.

The table lists this clonotype with a count of one. The chain employs TRBV20-1 and TRBJ2-2, with D perhaps matching TRBD1 or TRBD2 (5 bases each). The germline V and J ends were trimmed by 1 base and 5 bases, with 11 bases remaining between them. The CDR3 runs 14 residues. Germline V CDR1 and CDR2: DFQATT, SNEGSKA (reference sequence). CDR3 nucleotides: TGCAGTGCTAGAGCCCGGGGCCTAACCGGGGAGCTGTTTTTT. Translating it yields CSARARGLTGELFF.